This T cell receptor beta chain appears in the sequencing data of a study of T-cell memory formation after mild COVID-19. Study-wide results and limits: Contracting CD4+ clones were located mainly in CM and EM, and CD8+ clones in EMRA. Whether second-wave clones peaking at day 37 were SARS-CoV-2 specific went unconfirmed.

This clonotype has more than one count but fewer than ten. The antigen remains unidentified. Trimming stripped 5 bases from V and 4 bases from J, with 11 bases between. The CDR3 is 13 amino acids. The germline CDR1 and CDR2 sequences are SGHTA and FQGNSA. Using constant-segment primers, 5'RACE produced TCR alpha and TCR beta cDNA libraries carrying sample barcodes and UMIs. TCRdb used MiXCR to reprocess the 5' RACE reads, holding one entry per CDR3 protein. The data hold 400,000 to 500,000 distinct CDR3 sequences, with around 19% observed a single time. This receptor was obtained from an adult woman who had mild COVID-19 (a few samples of this study predate the infection). Cell type and time point are not known. This sequence joins TRBV7-2 and TRBJ1-2, with no clear D. The specimen was PBMCs or a T cell subset sorted from them (not recorded which). This CDR3 reads CASSQYSTYGYTF. The CDR3 nucleotides are TGTGCCAGCAGCCAATACTCCACCTATGGCTACACCTTC.